Here is one TCR beta chain with its context. The sample holds many counts of this clonotype. The clone's antigen remains unknown. Base qualities are not recorded, but no much larger clone differs from it by a single base. What this sample's treatment or condition label stands for: live attenuated yellow fever vaccine strain. At every blood-draw timepoint, two biological replicates of bulk PBMCs were collected. A standard Ficoll-Paque protocol was used to isolate PBMCs from peripheral blood. RNA was extracted with TriZol from bulk PBMCs, CD4 and CD8 fractions, and dextramer-positive and dextramer-negative fractions. The sample is drawn from a study of T cells after yellow fever vaccination (dated by TCRdb to 2018 to 2020). General notes on the study: The SMART-Seq v4 Ultra Low Input RNA kit was used to prepare libraries from fractions with low cell numbers. Blood was drawn at multiple timepoints before and after primary and secondary immunization, with bulk PBMC replicates and cell subsets isolated. To follow T-cell clones before and after primary and booster YFV17D yellow fever vaccination, bulk TCR alpha and beta repertoires were sequenced over time. Two healthy male donors made up the cohort, one aged 18 to 30 years and the other aged 30 to 40 years.

Study-wide conclusions, independent of this receptor: A small fraction of clonotypes appeared in both the CD4 and CD8 compartments, likely as a result of convergent recombination. Most clones expanded after primary vaccination were re-detected after the booster (about 96% of CD4 and more than 70% of CD8), suggesting broad memory maintenance. FACS-sorted repertoires could contain abundant contaminating clonotypes from the bulk population, so computational filtering was required. Compared with the primary T-cell response, the secondary T-cell response was faster but weaker, reaching its peak on day 5 rather than on day 15. Because the study included only a couple of donors, the extent to which the findings can be generalized is limited.

CDR1 SGHTA and CDR2 FQGNSA are derived from the germline V gene. The CDR3 numbers 10 residues from cysteine through phenylalanine. CDR3 DNA is the only sequence kept; it has 30 bases, read in frame from the first base. Cut back by 5 bases and 6 bases, the V and J ends lie 1 base apart. The listed sequencing device is Illumina NovaSeq 6000. TCR cDNA was made using 5'RACE template switching, a step that added a universal primer site and unique molecular identifiers. Priming for cDNA synthesis came from both the TCR alpha and TCR beta constant segments. Two PCR steps were used to amplify libraries, with sample barcodes and sequencing adapters being added in the second step. Sequencing of the libraries was done on either Illumina HiSeq 2500 (2x100 bp) or NovaSeq (2x150 bp). Per the authors' processing: Demultiplexing of reads and collapsing into UMI consensus sequences were performed with MIGEC, and V(D)J alignment was carried out with MiXCR. Vaccine-responding clonotypes were defined with edgeR using replicate PBMC samples, requiring FDR below 0.01 and a log2 fold change above 5 up to day 15. Each bulk clonotype was labeled CD4 or CD8 based on which sequenced repertoire, CD4 or CD8, contained the clonotype at higher abundance. The public reads were reanalyzed by TCRdb: fastp trimming at Q25, MiXCR alignment, in-frame beta chains only. Every entry covers one CDR3 protein and lists the most common genes and DNA from its rows. These V and J calls originate from TCRdb's pipeline instead of the authors' own analysis. The sample data list about 340,000 distinct CDR3 sequences, and 3% to 4.5% of these were observed just once. Clones ranked in the top ten supply 20% to 25% of the sample.

The material sequenced was PBMCs, taken 5 days after the yellow fever booster vaccination. Recombination joined TRBV7-2 with TRBJ2-2; there is no confident call for the D gene. This clonotype was obtained from a man aged 18 to 29 who received the YFV17D yellow fever vaccine. The DNA is TGTGCCAGCAGCGCCGGGGAGCTGTTTTTT. The resulting protein is CASSAGELFF.